The source of this T cell receptor beta chain is a study of cytomegalovirus exposure and HLA in healthy donors. With V trimmed by 2 bases and J by 4 bases, 10 bases remained unmatched. The germline CDR1 and CDR2 sequences are MDHEN and SYDVKM. The CDR3 consists of 17 residues. Measured with immunoSEQ multiplex PCR; TCRdb has only the in-frame clones, and not every one. The sample contains fewer than 300,000 clones, around nine tenths of which appear only once. The study, taken as a whole, reports: It was reportedly the case that the classifier diagnosed cytomegalovirus status with high specificity and sensitivity. Altogether, some 160 TCR beta chains were recorded as cytomegalovirus-associated. Some public TCRs appeared in many individuals, while most sequences were rare.

Worth noting for this clone: The antigen is not known.

The chain combines TRBV28 with TRBJ2-3, with 9 bases fitting TRBD2. The receptor was isolated from a woman aged 18-35 years in good health and CMV-seronegative. Source material: PBMCs. The CDR3 DNA is TGTGCCAGCAGTTTAACCTCGGCTAGCGGGATGCCAGATACGCAGTATTTT. Translated, it gives CASSLTSASGMPDTQYF.